A single sample is the source of the 24 T cell receptor beta chains below, sequenced in a study of human T cells and chemical hapten exposure. TCRdb fed the RACE reads into MiXCR, producing one record per CDR3 protein. The table records approximately 160,000 distinct CDR3 sequences, around a quarter of them present only once. Time point indicated: patch test 3, about 24 weeks after DPC sensitization. Regarding treatment: therapeutic diphenylcyclopropenone sensitization with weekly scalp DPC. The material was whole blood, obtained in connection with sensitization to the hapten diphenylcyclopropenone (DPC). All receptors derive from a woman under 30 with alopecia areata. Some clones in this sample may be carry-over from other donors' samples.

V gene TRBV24-1 combines with J gene TRBJ2-1; D not certain. V lost 3 bases, J lost 10 bases, and 6 bases lay in between. Germline values: CDR1 KGHDR, CDR2 SFDVKD. The CDR3 runs to 11 residues. In nucleotides, the CDR3 is TGTGCCACCAGTGATCTGGGCGAGCAGTTCTTC. It codes for CATSDLGEQFF.

This clonotype was seen more than once but under ten times. The chain has TRBV11-1 and TRBJ2-5; either TRBD1 or TRBD2 may fit D (6 bases each). Per the germline V gene, CDR1 is SGHAT and CDR2 is FQDESV (reference sequence). The CDR3 runs to 15 residues. Trimming shortened V by 2 bases and J by 4 bases, and 14 bases separated the two germline ends. The CDR3 loop reads CASSLRGFRGETQYF. CDR3 DNA: TGTGCCAGCAGCTTACGGGGGTTCAGGGGAGAGACCCAGTACTTC.

In its sample, this clonotype was seen a few times. J is TRBJ2-7 and V is TRBV6-6; 8 nucleotides line up with TRBD1. The germline V gene has CDR1 MNHNY and CDR2 SVGAGI (reference sequence). Trimming cost V 4 bases and J 6 bases; bases outside gene matches: 11. This CDR3 has 15 amino acids. The CDR3 sequence is CASSWKRDRSPEQYF. CDR3 bases: TGTGCCAGCAGTTGGAAACGGGACAGGTCACCCGAGCAGTACTTC.

This clonotype was counted a few times. In DNA form, the CDR3 reads TGTGCCAGCAGTATAGGACTCTTCTACGAGCAGTACTTC. It translates to CASSIGLFYEQYF. V is TRBV2 and J is TRBJ2-7; D is possibly TRBD2 (5 bases). V gave up 5 bases and J gave up 3 bases, with 11 bases separating them. There are 13 residues in the CDR3. CDR1 is SNHLY and CDR2 is FYNNEI in the germline V gene. The entire variable domain, with the rest obtained from reference TRBV2 and TRBJ2-7, is as follows: EPEVTQTPSHQVTQMGQEVILRCVPISNHLYFYWYRQILGQKVEFLVSFYNNEISEKSEIFDDQFSVERPDGSNFTLKIRSTKLEDSAMYFCASSIGLFYEQYFGPGTRLTVT.

A few counts support this clonotype. This rearrangement joins TRBV6-2 or TRBV6-3 to TRBJ2-7; D remains unclear. Germline V gene sequence: CDR1 MNHEY, CDR2 SVGEGT. Trimming left V 2 bases short and J 2 bases short, with 1 base between. The CDR3 sequence is 11 residues long. The CDR3 nucleotides read TGTGCCAGCAGTTACGCCTACGAGCAGTACTTC. This codes for CASSYAYEQYF.

This CDR3 reads CASSYSLSLKTNQPQHF. CDR3 DNA sequence: TGTGCCAGCAGTTACTCACTCTCCCTTAAGACCAATCAGCCCCAGCATTTT. The rearrangement links TRBV6-6 to TRBJ1-5; D unresolved. The CDR3 covers 17 residues. CDR1 and CDR2 from the germline V gene are MNHNY and SVGAGI (reference sequence). V dropped 0 bases and J dropped 3 bases, with 15 bases sitting between them.

The chain has TRBV5-4 and TRBJ2-2; either TRBD1 or TRBD2 may fit D (6 bases each). Trimming took 4 bases from V and 5 from J, leaving 15 bases between them. Germline CDR1 is SGHNT and CDR2 is YYREEE (reference sequence). This CDR3 comprises 15 residues. The CDR3 nucleotides are TGTGCCAGCAGCGGGGGCCAGGGGAGGACCGGGGAGCTGTTTTTT. Its translation: CASSGGQGRTGELFF. The variable domain in full, completed from reference TRBV5-4 and TRBJ2-2, reads ETGVTQSPTHLIKTRGQQVTLRCSSQSGHNTVSWYQQALGQGPQFIFQYYREEENGRGNFPPRFSGLQFPNYSSELNVNALELDDSALYLCASSGGQGRTGELFFGEGSRLTVL.

The chain couples TRBV20-1 to TRBJ1-4, with 8 bases fitting TRBD1. The ends lost 0 bases at V and 10 bases at J; junction bases unmatched: 13. The germline V gene encodes CDR1 DFQATT and CDR2 SNEGSKA (reference sequence). This CDR3 is built from 16 residues. CDR3 DNA: TGCAGTGCTAGAGATCTGAGGGGTGACAGGGGAGGAAAACTGTTTTTT. Translated: CSARDLRGDRGGKLFF.

The chain uses TRBV7-9 and TRBJ1-2; D is unresolved. The CDR3 covers 15 residues. Germline V gives CDR1 SEHNR, CDR2 FQNEAQ (reference sequence). Trimming pared 1 base from V and 2 bases from J, leaving 11 bases between. The CDR3 here is CASSLDGRPNYGYTF. The CDR3 DNA reads as TGTGCCAGCAGCTTAGATGGCCGTCCCAACTATGGCTACACCTTC.

This clonotype came up a few times. The chain joins TRBV4-3 to TRBJ1-4; D is unresolved. V lost 0 bases, J lost 5 bases, and 4 bases lay in between. Germline V gives CDR1 LGHNA, CDR2 YSLEER. The CDR3 contains 13 residues. The CDR3 DNA sequence: TGCGCCAGCAGCCAAGACTGGAATGAAAAACTGTTTTTT. Its translation: CASSQDWNEKLFF.

V and J are TRBV4-1 and TRBJ1-1; D is undetermined. The CDR3 extends over 14 amino acids. Trimming pared 1 base from V and 8 bases from J, leaving 14 bases between. Germline V gene sequence: CDR1 MGHRA, CDR2 YSYEKL. The CDR3 DNA reads as TGCGCCAGCAGCCAAGTCGTCCTCGAAAAGGAAGCTTTCTTT. Translating gives CASSQVVLEKEAFF.

V usage is TRBV7-9 and J usage is TRBJ2-1, with D hard to call. Trimming left V 4 bases short and J 8 bases short, with 15 bases between. CDR1 and CDR2 from the germline V gene are SEHNR and FQNEAQ (reference sequence). The CDR3 spans 14 residues. The CDR3 loop is CASSSRTLIHEQFF. The CDR3 nucleotides are TGTGCCAGCAGCTCTCGGACCTTGATCCATGAGCAGTTCTTC.

This clonotype was counted between two and nine times. The chain couples TRBV6-2 or TRBV6-3 to TRBJ1-1, with D possibly TRBD1 on 5 matching bases. The V gene lost 6 bases and the J gene lost 5 bases, with 16 bases spanning the gap. This CDR3 has 14 amino acids. The germline V gene has CDR1 MNHEY and CDR2 SVGEGT. The CDR3 DNA reads as TGTGCCAGCAGCACATATGAGGGGCGGACTGAAGCTTTCTTT. The encoded protein is CASSTYEGRTEAFF.

This clonotype was detected ten times or more. The V call is TRBV20-1, the J call TRBJ1-1; 8 bases agree with TRBD1. The trim removed 3 bases at V and 1 base at J, leaving 7 bases unmatched. The V gene's germline CDR1 is DFQATT and CDR2 SNEGSKA (reference sequence). This CDR3 spans 15 amino acids. The CDR3 DNA follows: TGCAGTGCTAGCCCACCCGACAGGGGGAACACTGAAGCTTTCTTT. The encoded protein is CSASPPDRGNTEAFF.

V gene TRBV7-2 combines with J gene TRBJ1-5, with D perhaps TRBD1 (5 bases). Germline V lookup: CDR1 SGHTA, CDR2 FQGNSA. Trimming took off 5 bases at V and 0 bases at J, with 5 bases between the two ends. There are 13 residues in the CDR3. The CDR3 DNA sequence: TGTGCCAGCAGCAGGGGTAGCAATCAGCCCCAGCATTTT. It codes for CASSRGSNQPQHF.

Only a few counts were recorded for this clonotype. J is TRBJ1-6 and V is TRBV11-1; 8 bases are shared with TRBD1. V lost 5 bases to trimming and J lost 12 bases; unmatched junction nucleotides: 12. The germline gives CDR1 SGHAT, CDR2 FQDESV (reference sequence). The CDR3 consists of 15 residues. The CDR3 bases are TGTGCCAGCAGCCTAAAGACAGGGGCTAAAGGACCCCTCCACTTT. This sequence encodes CASSLKTGAKGPLHF.

This clonotype was counted between two and nine times. V is TRBV7-8 and J is TRBJ1-2; D unresolved. CDR3 size: 19 residues. V lost 1 base and J 2 bases, leaving 23 bases between the germline ends. Looked up from germline, CDR1 is SGHVS and CDR2 is FQNEAQ. CDR3 nucleotide sequence: TGTGCCAGCAGCTTAGGTCCGGCCCAGCCCCTTTCAGAGAACTATGGCTACACCTTC. It is translated as CASSLGPAQPLSENYGYTF.

This clonotype was observed a few times. The chain has TRBV27 and TRBJ1-1; TRBD1 aligns across 9 bases. The CDR3 loop spans 14 amino acids. The germline V gene encodes CDR1 MNHEY and CDR2 SMNVEV (reference sequence). V gave up 9 bases and J gave up 11 bases; unmatched junction bases: 16. CDR3 protein: CASSTGTGPLEAFF. CDR3 in DNA: TGTGCCAGTAGCACCGGGACAGGGCCCCTCGAGGCTTTCTTT.

This clonotype was detected a few times. The V call is TRBV6-4, the J call TRBJ2-2; 9 bases line up with TRBD2. In germline, CDR1 is MRHNA, CDR2 SNTAGT. The CDR3 is made up of 15 amino acids. V was clipped by 3 bases and J by 3 bases; unmatched bases: 2. The CDR3 reads CASSEGGGDTGELFF. The CDR3, as DNA: TGTGCCAGCAGTGAAGGCGGGGGGGACACCGGGGAGCTGTTTTTT.

This clonotype was detected only a few times. The chain employs TRBV5-4 and TRBJ2-1; 9 bases map to TRBD2. The germline V gene encodes CDR1 SGHNT and CDR2 YYREEE (reference sequence). With 7 bases clipped from V and 10 bases from J, the junction kept 12 bases outside the gene matches. This CDR3 is 14 amino acids long. The CDR3 loop reads CASHKASGTREQFF. The CDR3 nucleotides are TGTGCCAGCCACAAGGCTAGCGGGACTCGCGAGCAGTTCTTC.

This clonotype has a count of ten or more. This chain uses TRBV7-2 with TRBJ1-2, with D hard to call. CDR1 is SGHTA and CDR2 is FQGNSA in the germline V gene. Trimming cost V 5 bases and J 0 bases, with 4 bases left between them. The CDR3 runs 12 residues. CDR3 coding DNA: TGTGCCAGCAGCCAAACTAACTATGGCTACACCTTC. Translated: CASSQTNYGYTF.

J is TRBJ1-1 and V is TRBV10-3, with TRBD1 as a possible D gene (5 bases). The germline gives CDR1 ENHRY, CDR2 SYGVKD. The CDR3 covers 13 residues. V lost 6 bases and J 5 bases, leaving 13 bases between the germline ends. This CDR3 reads CAISQGAGTEAFF. The CDR3, as DNA: TGTGCCATCAGCCAGGGTGCCGGAACTGAAGCTTTCTTT.

The V call is TRBV6-2 or TRBV6-3, the J call TRBJ2-1; D is tentatively TRBD1 or TRBD2 (5 bases each). The CDR3 extends over 11 amino acids. V was pared by 2 bases and J by 15 bases, with 11 bases between. CDR1 MNHEY and CDR2 SVGEGT come from the germline V gene. The CDR3 loop is CASSYGGSPFF. CDR3 coding DNA: TGTGCCAGCAGTTACGGGGGAAGCCCGTTCTTC.

This clonotype was found a few times. This chain links TRBV9 with TRBJ2-7; TRBD2 matches at 11 bases. The junction had 8 bases not matched to a gene; V was cut back by 0 bases and J by 3 bases. Germline values: CDR1 SGDLS, CDR2 YYNGEE. The CDR3 spans 17 residues. The CDR3 DNA sequence: TGTGCCAGCAGCGTAGCTCCCACTAGCGGGGGCGGCTACGAGCAGTACTTC. This gives the protein CASSVAPTSGGGYEQYF.